This is a list of T cell receptor beta chains from one sample in a study of T cells in Graves' hyperthyroidism and ophthalmopathy. TCRdb re-derived calls from the multiplex PCR reads in MiXCR, one entry per CDR3 protein. The table lists approximately 300,000 distinct CDR3 sequences, around a sixth of them singletons. The sequenced sample was blood. The receptors were gathered from a young man with Graves' hyperthyroidism. CDR3s include the opening cysteine and the closing phenylalanine or tryptophan. D genes are given only for firm matches. Only part of the rows carry a size: once, few, many, or a class if the clone is expanded.

>NA|TRBJ2-7|TRBV12-3/TRBV12-4|few
CASSYRGRRDEQYF
TGTGCCAGCAGTTATCGGGGAAGGAGAGACGAGCAGTACTTC
>TRBD1|TRBJ2-7|TRBV13|few
CASNFYPLTGTGDEQYF
TGTGCCAGCAACTTTTACCCACTCACCGGGACAGGGGATGAGCAGTACTTC
>TRBD1|TRBJ1-3|TRBV11-2|many
CASSSGQGGNTIYF
TGTGCCAGCAGCTCGGGACAGGGAGGAAACACCATATATTTT
>NA|TRBJ1-1|TRBV6-1|many
CASSLRGGAGTEAFF
TGTGCCAGCAGCCTGCGGGGGGGGGCGGGGACTGAAGCTTTCTTT
>NA|TRBJ1-1|TRBV11-2|many
CASSLFSPTWKVNTEAFF
TGTGCCAGCAGCTTGTTCTCCCCTACATGGAAGGTCAACACTGAAGCTTTCTTT
>NA|TRBJ2-1|TRBV20-1|NA
CSASRGPNNEQFF
TGCAGTGCTAGTCGGGGGCCCAACAATGAGCAGTTCTTC
>NA|TRBJ2-5|TRBV10-1|many
CASSGEGQETQYF
TGCGCCAGCAGTGGTGAAGGCCAAGAGACCCAGTACTTC
>NA|TRBJ1-1|TRBV7-3|many
CASSLVGGGDLNTEAFF
TGTGCCAGCAGCTTAGTAGGGGGTGGGGATTTGAACACTGAAGCTTTCTTT
>NA|TRBJ2-5|TRBV6-2/TRBV6-3|many
CASSPGGALQETQYF
TGTGCCAGCAGCCCCGGCGGGGCCCTGCAAGAGACCCAGTACTTC
>NA|TRBJ2-3|TRBV30|NA
CAWSDLGSDTQYF
TGTGCCTGGAGTGATCTGGGCTCAGATACGCAGTATTTT
>TRBD1|TRBJ1-1|TRBV10-1|NA
CASSARTGKVEAFF
TGCGCCAGCAGCGCCAGGACAGGGAAGGTTGAAGCTTTCTTT
>NA|TRBJ2-3|TRBV9|few
CASSPTTGIGTDTQYF
TGTGCCAGCAGCCCGACGACGGGGATTGGCACAGATACGCAGTATTTT
>TRBD2|TRBJ2-2|TRBV5-4|NA
CASSPGLAGNTGELFF
TGTGCCAGCAGTCCTGGACTAGCGGGGAACACCGGGGAGCTGTTTTTT
>TRBD1|TRBJ1-1|TRBV5-1|few
CASSSSTGATEAFF
TGCGCCAGCAGCTCAAGCACAGGGGCCACTGAAGCTTTCTTT
>TRBD2|TRBJ2-7|TRBV6-9|once
CASSSWTSGSSYEQYF
TGTGCCAGCAGTTCCTGGACTAGCGGATCCTCCTACGAGCAGTACTTC
>NA|TRBJ2-5|TRBV27|many
CASIGGPQETQYF
TGTGCCAGCATCGGAGGGCCTCAAGAGACCCAGTACTTC
>NA|TRBJ2-7|TRBV2|NA
CASSLAGGYNEQYF
TGTGCCAGCAGTCTAGCTGGAGGTTACAATGAGCAGTACTTC
>NA|TRBJ2-5|TRBV20-1|NA
CSASGGAQGTQYF
TGCAGTGCTAGTGGGGGGGCGCAAGGGACCCAGTACTTC
>NA|TRBJ2-7|TRBV7-9|few
CASSRVADYEQYF
TGTGCCAGCAGCAGAGTAGCGGATTACGAGCAGTACTTC